The 2 T cell receptor beta chains reported below all come from one sample, sequenced in a study of tumor-infiltrating lymphocytes in primary liver carcinoma. A primer matching the constant region was used to make TCR beta cDNA from approximately 500 ng of total RNA. Construction of TCR beta libraries relied on three successive nested multiplex PCR rounds employing slightly modified ARM-PCR. Primers for the first two PCR rounds were TRBV1-TRBV30 forward primers and a C-beta reverse primer (approximately 9 cycles per round). TCRdb itself ran the multiplex PCR reads through MiXCR, one entry per CDR3 protein. This repertoire shows 300,000 to 400,000 distinct CDR3 sequences, roughly 61% found once; its top ten account for under 8.5%. It was unsorted whole blood that yielded blood RNA, and germline DNA was also extracted. The sequencing sample was made of peripheral blood. The receptors here all came from a man in his forties or fifties with primary liver carcinoma and hepatitis B virus infection.

Concerning this clonotype itself: A junction boundary mismatches the germline segment, possibly from a read error. This chain uses TRBV12-3 or TRBV12-4 with TRBJ2-5; no firm D call. The CDR3 runs to 14 residues. The CDR3 nucleotides read TGTGCCAGCAGTCATCGACGGTTACAAGAGGCCCAGTACTTC. This translates into CASSHRRLQEAQYF.

This clonotype was recorded at least ten times. V is TRBV28 and J is TRBJ1-4, with D maybe TRBD1 (5 bases). Germline V gene lookup returns CDR1 MDHEN and CDR2 SYDVKM. Trimming took 10 bases from V and 5 from J, leaving 17 bases between them. The CDR3 is made up of 14 amino acids. In nucleotides, the CDR3 is TGTGCCATCCGGAGTGGAGGGACGAATGAAAAACTGTTTTTT. This codes for CAIRSGGTNEKLFF.